This T cell receptor (beta chain) was profiled in a study of blood T cell repertoires in COVID-19. Per the authors' pipeline: Scientists estimated how many nucleated cells there were by amplifying reference gene primers. Method: immunoSEQ multiplex PCR; TCRdb's copy keeps in-frame clones and lacks some. The D gene and trimming were derived from the DNA, and the V and J assignments and clone size from that table. The table has some 490,000 clones, less than 90% seen once; the top ten hold 6.5% to 9.5%. CDR1 SGHRS and CDR2 YFSETQ come from the germline V gene. There are 14 residues in the CDR3. V lost 4 bases to trimming and J lost 7 bases, with 15 bases between them.

The sample consisted of PBMCs or T cells enriched from blood (not recorded which). The chain couples TRBV5-1 to TRBJ1-5; possible D gene TRBD1, 5 bases. The TCR comes from a woman aged 55-70 years who had recovered from COVID-19. CDR3 protein: CASSPDGGRQPQHF. In DNA form, the CDR3 reads TGCGCCAGCAGCCCGGACGGGGGTAGGCAGCCCCAGCATTTT. Complete variable domain (other parts from reference TRBV5-1 and TRBJ1-5): KAGVTQTPRYLIKTRGQQVTLSCSPISGHRSVSWYQQTPGQGLQFLFEYFSETQRNKGNFPGRFSGRQFSNSRSEMNVSTLELGDSALYLCASSPDGGRQPQHFGDGTRLSIL.